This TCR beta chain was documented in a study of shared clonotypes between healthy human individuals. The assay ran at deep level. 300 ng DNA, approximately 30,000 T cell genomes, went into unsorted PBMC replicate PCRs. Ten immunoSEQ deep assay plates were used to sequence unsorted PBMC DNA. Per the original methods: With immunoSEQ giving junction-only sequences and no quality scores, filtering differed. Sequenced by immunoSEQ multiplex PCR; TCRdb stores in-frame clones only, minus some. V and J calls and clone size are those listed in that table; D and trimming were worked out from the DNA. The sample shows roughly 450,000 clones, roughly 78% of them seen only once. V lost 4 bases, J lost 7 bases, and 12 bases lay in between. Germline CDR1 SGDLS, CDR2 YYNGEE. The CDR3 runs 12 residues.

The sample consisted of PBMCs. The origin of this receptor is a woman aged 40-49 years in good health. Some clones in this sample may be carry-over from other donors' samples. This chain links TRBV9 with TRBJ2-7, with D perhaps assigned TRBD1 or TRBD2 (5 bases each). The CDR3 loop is CASSLEGWEQYF. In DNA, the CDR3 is TGTGCCAGCAGCTTAGAGGGGTGGGAGCAGTACTTC. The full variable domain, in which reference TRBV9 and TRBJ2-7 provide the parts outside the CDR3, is DSGVTQTPKHLITATGQRVTLRCSPRSGDLSVYWYQQSLDQGLQFLIQYYNGEERAKGNILERFSAQQFPDLHSELNLSSLELGDSALYFCASSLEGWEQYFGPGTRLTVT.